Below are 12 T cell receptor beta chains sequenced from a single sample in a study of T-cell reconstitution after alpha-beta-depleted transplantation in children. The TCRbeta library was prepared with unique molecular identifiers. TCRdb reanalysed the PCR reads using MiXCR and keeps one entry per CDR3 protein. The repertoire includes 490,000 or so distinct CDR3 sequences, around 12% of them detected once, and about 5.6% sits in the top ten. The material sequenced was PBMCs from the stem cell graft donor, taken from the stem cell graft. Source of these receptors: a human donor who donated a stem cell graft to a child with combined immunodeficiency.

This clonotype was counted only a few times. The V and J genes are TRBV4-2 and TRBJ2-7, with D perhaps TRBD1 or TRBD2 (5 bases each). Trimming removed 0 bases at V and 2 bases at J, with 11 bases between. Germline values: CDR1 LGHNA, CDR2 YNFKEQ. The CDR3 contains 15 residues. Here the CDR3 reads CASSQEWGFPYEQYF. DNA of the CDR3: TGTGCCAGCAGCCAAGAATGGGGGTTTCCCTACGAGCAGTACTTC.

This clonotype has more than one count but fewer than ten. The chain links TRBV9 to TRBJ2-3; TRBD2 aligns across 13 bases. The length of the CDR3 is 18 residues. From germline, CDR1 is SGDLS and CDR2 YYNGEE. Trimming at V came to 4 bases and at J to 6 bases, leaving 14 bases not matched to a gene. For the CDR3, the DNA is TGTGCCAGCAGCCCAGGGGGGACTAGCGGGACCTGGAGGGATACGCAGTATTTT. It codes for CASSPGGTSGTWRDTQYF.

In this sample, this clonotype turned up a few times. This chain connects TRBV7-3 to TRBJ2-3; a weak D match, TRBD2 (6 bases). From germline, CDR1 is SGHTA and CDR2 FQGTGA. Trimming left V 2 bases short and J 6 bases short, with 12 bases between. CDR3 size: 14 residues. CDR3 residues: CASSLAVEGDTQYF. For the CDR3, the DNA is TGTGCCAGCAGCTTAGCCGTGGAGGGGGATACGCAGTATTTT. The entire variable domain, with the rest obtained from reference TRBV7-3 and TRBJ2-3, is as follows: GAGVSQTPSNKVTEKGKYVELRCDPISGHTALYWYRQSLGQGPEFLIYFQGTGAADDSGLPNDRFFAVRPEGSVSTLKIQRTERGDSAVYLCASSLAVEGDTQYFGPGTRLTVL.

This clonotype appeared many times. V gene TRBV6-1 combines with J gene TRBJ1-5; maybe TRBD1 (6 bases). The CDR3 extends over 14 amino acids. V lost 3 bases and J lost 2, with 8 bases in between. CDR1 is MNHNS, CDR2 SASEGT, per germline. CDR3: CASSDRGRNQPQHF. In nucleotides, the CDR3 is TGTGCCAGCAGTGACAGGGGTCGCAATCAGCCCCAGCATTTT.

The CDR3 region is CASSLIGRDRGREDTQYF. DNA of the CDR3: TGTGCCAGCAGCTTAATTGGCCGGGACAGGGGGCGTGAAGATACGCAGTATTTT. The chain employs TRBV11-2 and TRBJ2-3; 12 positions match TRBD1. In germline, CDR1 is SGHAT, CDR2 FQNNGV. This CDR3 is built from 18 residues. Germline trimming cut 2 bases from V and 5 bases from J; bases unmatched to any gene: 11.

The table lists this clonotype with many counts. This sequence joins TRBV18 and TRBJ2-1; the match to TRBD2 covers 7 bases. The germline gives CDR1 KGHSH, CDR2 LQKENI. CDR3 length: 14 amino acids. With 3 bases clipped from V and 6 bases from J, the junction kept 5 bases outside the gene matches. This CDR3 reads CASSPGTTSNEQFF. The CDR3 DNA is TGTGCCAGCTCACCCGGGACTACTTCCAATGAGCAGTTCTTC.

Ten or more counts support this clonotype. The CDR3 region has the DNA TGTGCCAGCAGCCGACAGGGGACCTACAATGAGCAGTTCTTC. Residues: CASSRQGTYNEQFF. The chain joins TRBV12-3 or TRBV12-4 to TRBJ2-1, with 8 nucleotides matching TRBD1. V lost 6 bases to trimming and J lost 2 bases; unmatched junction nucleotides: 3. The CDR3 extends over 14 amino acids.

This clonotype came up a few times. This chain uses TRBV4-3 with TRBJ2-1; 8 positions agree with TRBD2. CDR3 length equals 18 residues. Per germline, CDR1 LGHNA and CDR2 YSLEER. Germline trimming cut 0 bases from V and 6 bases from J; bases unmatched to any gene: 13. The CDR3 spells CASSQEGPRGGNFNEQFF. The CDR3 region has the DNA TGCGCCAGCAGCCAAGAGGGGCCACGGGGGGGTAATTTCAATGAGCAGTTCTTC.

This clonotype was picked up a small number of times. The chain couples TRBV24-1 to TRBJ1-2; D is unclear. CDR3 length equals 13 residues. The germline V gene has CDR1 KGHDR and CDR2 SFDVKD. With 3 bases removed from V and 5 bases from J, the gap between germline ends came to 9 bases. The CDR3, as DNA: TGTGCCACCAGTGATCAGTGGGAGTATGGCTACACCTTC. Protein sequence: CATSDQWEYGYTF.

This chain uses TRBV24-1 with TRBJ2-5; perhaps D is TRBD1 or TRBD2 (5 bases each). The germline V and J ends were trimmed by 3 bases and 0 bases, with 13 bases remaining between them. CDR3 length: 16 residues. The V gene's germline CDR1 is KGHDR and CDR2 SFDVKD. The CDR3 protein is CATSDLRLGDQETQYF. For the CDR3, the DNA is TGTGCCACCAGTGATCTCCGGTTGGGGGACCAAGAGACCCAGTACTTC.

This chain links TRBV10-3 with TRBJ2-7, with D unresolved. Germline CDR1 ENHRY, CDR2 SYGVKD. V was shortened by 3 bases and J by 0 bases, with 12 bases between the two germline ends. The CDR3 sequence is 15 residues long. The CDR3 loop reads CAISDFTAHSYEQYF. CDR3 coding DNA: TGTGCCATCAGTGATTTCACGGCCCACTCCTACGAGCAGTACTTC.

This clonotype was seen repeatedly, ten times or more. The chain is built from TRBV15 and TRBJ1-1; no definite D call. The germline gives CDR1 LNHNV, CDR2 YYDKDF (reference sequence). V lost 0 bases and J lost 4, with 6 bases in between. The CDR3 runs to 13 residues. The CDR3 spells CATSRELGTEAFF. CDR3 nucleotides: TGTGCCACCAGCAGAGAGCTTGGCACTGAAGCTTTCTTT. Combining the CDR3 with reference TRBV15 and TRBJ1-1 gives the whole variable domain DAMVIQNPRYQVTQFGKPVTLSCSQTLNHNVMYWYQQKSSQAPKLLFHYYDKDFNNEADTPDNFQSRRPNTSFCFLDIRSPGLGDTAMYLCATSRELGTEAFFGQGTRLTVV.